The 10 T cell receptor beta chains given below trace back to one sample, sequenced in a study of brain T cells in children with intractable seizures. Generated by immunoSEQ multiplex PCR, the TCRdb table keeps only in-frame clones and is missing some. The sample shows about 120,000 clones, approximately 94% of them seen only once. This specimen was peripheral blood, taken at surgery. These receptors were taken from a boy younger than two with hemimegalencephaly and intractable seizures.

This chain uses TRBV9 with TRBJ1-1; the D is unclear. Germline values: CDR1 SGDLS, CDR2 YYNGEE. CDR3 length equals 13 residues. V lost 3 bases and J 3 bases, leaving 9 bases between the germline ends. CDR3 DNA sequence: TGTGCCAGCAGCGACGCAACGGACACTGAAGCTTTCTTT. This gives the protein CASSDATDTEAFF.

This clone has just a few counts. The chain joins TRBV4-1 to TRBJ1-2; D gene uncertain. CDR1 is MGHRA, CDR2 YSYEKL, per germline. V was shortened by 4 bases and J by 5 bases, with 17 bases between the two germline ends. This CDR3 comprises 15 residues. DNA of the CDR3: TGCGCCAGCAGCCTCAAGTGGGTAGACGCGTATGGCTACACCTTC. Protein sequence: CASSLKWVDAYGYTF.

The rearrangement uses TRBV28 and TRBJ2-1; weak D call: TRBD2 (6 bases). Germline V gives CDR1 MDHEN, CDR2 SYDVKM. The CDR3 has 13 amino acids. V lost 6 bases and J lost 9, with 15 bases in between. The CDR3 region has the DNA TGTGCCAGCAGCCAGGACTCAGCGGGTGAGCAGTTCTTC. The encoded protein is CASSQDSAGEQFF.

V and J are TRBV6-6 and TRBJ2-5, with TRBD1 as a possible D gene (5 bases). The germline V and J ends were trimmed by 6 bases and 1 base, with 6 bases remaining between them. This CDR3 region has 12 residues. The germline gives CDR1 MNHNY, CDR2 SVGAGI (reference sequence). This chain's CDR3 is CASSRVQETQYF. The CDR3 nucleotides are TGTGCCAGCAGCAGGGTCCAAGAGACCCAGTACTTC.

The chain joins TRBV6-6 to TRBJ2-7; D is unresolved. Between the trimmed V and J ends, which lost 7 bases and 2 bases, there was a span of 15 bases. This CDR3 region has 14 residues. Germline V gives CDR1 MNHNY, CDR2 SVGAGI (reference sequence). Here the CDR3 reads CASTFPESPYEQYF. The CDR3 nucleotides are TGTGCCAGCACCTTCCCTGAGTCCCCCTACGAGCAGTACTTC.

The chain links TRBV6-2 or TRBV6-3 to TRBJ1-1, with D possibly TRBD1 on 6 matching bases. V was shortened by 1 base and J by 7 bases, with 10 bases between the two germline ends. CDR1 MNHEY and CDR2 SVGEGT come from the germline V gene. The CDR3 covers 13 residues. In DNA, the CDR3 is TGTGCCAGCAGTTACTTCGGACAGATTGAAGCTTTCTTT. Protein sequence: CASSYFGQIEAFF.

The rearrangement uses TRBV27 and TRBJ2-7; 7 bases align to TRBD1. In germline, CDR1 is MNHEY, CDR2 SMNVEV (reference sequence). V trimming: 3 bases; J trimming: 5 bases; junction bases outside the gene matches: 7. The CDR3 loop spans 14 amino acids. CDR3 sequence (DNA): TGTGCCAGCAGTTTTCAGGGGGTCGGAGACGAGCAGTACTTC. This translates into CASSFQGVGDEQYF.

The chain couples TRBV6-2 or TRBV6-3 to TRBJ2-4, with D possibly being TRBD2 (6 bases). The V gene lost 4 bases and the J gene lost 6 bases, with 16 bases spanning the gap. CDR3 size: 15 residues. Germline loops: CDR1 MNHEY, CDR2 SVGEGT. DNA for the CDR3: TGTGCCAGCAGTTCGGCGGGGATCGGGGGAAACATTCAGTACTTC. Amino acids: CASSSAGIGGNIQYF.

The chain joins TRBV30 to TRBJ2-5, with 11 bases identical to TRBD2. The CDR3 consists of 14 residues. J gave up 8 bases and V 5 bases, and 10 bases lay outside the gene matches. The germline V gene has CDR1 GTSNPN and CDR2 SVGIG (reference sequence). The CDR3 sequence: CAWSNSGRGLTQYF. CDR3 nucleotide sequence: TGTGCCTGGTCTAATAGCGGGAGGGGTTTAACCCAGTACTTC. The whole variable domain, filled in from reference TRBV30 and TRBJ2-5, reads SQTIHQWPATLVQPVGSPLSLECTVEGTSNPNLYWYRQAAGRGLQLLFYSVGIGQISSEVPQNLSASRPQDRQFILSSKKLLLSDSGFYLCAWSNSGRGLTQYFGPGTRLLVL.

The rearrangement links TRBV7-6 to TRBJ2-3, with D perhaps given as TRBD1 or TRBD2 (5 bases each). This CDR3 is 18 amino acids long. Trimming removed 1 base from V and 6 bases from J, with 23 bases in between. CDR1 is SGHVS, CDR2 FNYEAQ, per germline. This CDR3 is CASSLEPSWDRIADTQYF. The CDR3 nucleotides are TGTGCCAGCAGCTTAGAACCATCGTGGGACCGGATCGCCGATACGCAGTATTTT.